This T cell receptor beta chain was captured by sequencing in a study of cytomegalovirus exposure and HLA in healthy donors (dated by TCRdb to about 2017). Context from the whole study: An earlier analysis of some 600 of the donors reported around 280 Gb of sequence data and 100 million to 120 million unique TCR beta sequences obtained from approximately 180 million T cells. Around 320 gigabases of sequencing data and roughly 90 million unique TCR sequences were included in an early release covering 500 to 750 HLA-typed donors. Of the roughly 410 genotyped donors, approximately 81% were placed in the genetic ancestry cluster associated with self-reported Caucasian donors. The study was designed to test whether signatures of past pathogen exposure could be identified by cataloging public T cell receptors. Using immunosequencing, the study profiled T cell repertoires from approximately 700 subjects and related those repertoires to cytomegalovirus serostatus. Along with the roughly 700-subject first cohort, a separate validation cohort of over 90 different subjects was used. The study combined high-throughput TCR immunosequencing, statistical association of individual TCRs with disease status, and machine learning to predict cytomegalovirus infection status. A later analysis re-analyzed previously published TCR beta repertoires from approximately 670 donors and added high-resolution HLA genotyping to study TCR occurrence patterns. The later analysis used no new phenotypic data to find candidate immune exposures, relying instead on TCR beta sequences and their occurrence across donors. An earlier analysis of several hundred of the donors applied high-throughput TCR beta sequencing to assess whether each TCR beta V gene segment acted as functional or pseudogenic. Donor age, sex, ethnicity and CMV serostatus were compiled alongside the repertoire data. Genome-wide SNP genotypes for about 65% of the 666 donors were used in a later genetic analysis, which treated that subset as a discovery cohort. Every discovery cohort repertoire had been produced on one sequencing platform. Both class I and class II loci were covered by HLA typing, at four-digit resolution. Typing coverage varied by locus: roughly 620-630 donors for A, B, C, DRB1 and DQB1; 522 for DQA1; nearly 610 for DPA1; under 490 for DPB1. Because of strong linkage in the cohort, roughly five DR-DQ haplotypes were treated as single units for association and clustering. Among roughly 400 genotyped donors of the cohort, an average of about 240,000 unique TCR beta nucleotide sequences were sequenced per donor, about a sixth of them non-productive. Overall results and qualifications from the work: A few of the identified cytomegalovirus-associated TCR beta chains were confirmed in vitro to be specific for cytomegalovirus antigens. V-gene and J-gene trimming of TCR beta chains was associated with a missense DCLRE1C variant in a later genetic analysis, and the association was replicated in an independent cohort. This cohort had only TCR beta chains sequenced, and the lack of alpha or paired-chain data limited which features could be detected. In the study, around 150 TCR beta chains were listed as associated with cytomegalovirus. According to a later analysis, TCR association rates differed among HLA loci, with DRB1 alleles showing the most associated TCRs and HLA-C alleles showing the fewest. When HLA alleles, especially DR and DQ, strongly co-occurred, TCR associations were difficult to assign to individual alleles. It was suggested by the authors that the approach could potentially be generalized to other disease states and immunological phenotypes. Linkage disequilibrium might explain the correlated functional status among segregating V segments, but an unknown experimental factor could not be excluded. In an earlier analysis of around 600 of the donors, most TCR beta V segments appeared in productive rearrangements about 87% or about 30% of the time, broadly matching IMGT annotations. In a later analysis, some 18,000 TCR beta sequences were associated with specific HLA alleles at a false discovery rate of 0.05. According to a later analysis, most CMV-associated TCR beta chains appeared to be HLA-restricted, and the HLA associations seemed to be driven largely by CMV exposure. A later genetic analysis reported fewer N-insertions in productive TCRs among donors in an Asian-associated ancestry cluster than the approximately 700-donor mean. Immune exposure information for the cohort was limited to CMV serostatus. HLA typing was unavailable for some donors at each locus, so association tests used only the typed subset. Because counts were too low, about 18 rarely observed V segments, including chromosome 9 orphons, were excluded from the earlier analysis of 500 to 700 of the donors. The classifier was reported to diagnose cytomegalovirus status with high specificity and sensitivity in both the original and validation cohorts. A group of highly shared sequence variants was considered likely to be a technical artifact of the sequencing pipeline. A later analysis reported that several top co-occurrence clusters appeared linked to parvovirus B19, influenza, CMV and Epstein-Barr virus. A later analysis found that HLA-associated TCR beta chains were more clonally expanded and had lower generation probabilities than equally common non-associated chains. Roughly uniform sequencing depth across donors was assumed in presence/absence analyses, although this assumption may not hold. Across donors, most TCR sequences were observed very rarely, whereas some public TCRs were present in many individuals. A further reported finding was that TCR beta sequences accurately predicted the HLA-A and HLA-B alleles for most subjects in the first cohort.

The cohort comprised fewer than 700 healthy bone marrow donors. All cohort members were sampled while nominally healthy, although unrecorded immune exposures were likely present. The donor was CMV seronegative and was included in the group of under 450 seronegative cohort members. Every donor gave a peripheral blood sample, and the peripheral blood mononuclear cells from that sample were used for TCR beta sequencing. The Qiagen DNeasy Blood Extraction Kit was used to extract genomic DNA from the blood cell samples. To prepare the library, the immunoSEQ multiplex PCR assay was applied. A mixture of 60 forward primers for TCR Vbeta segments and 13 reverse primers for TCR Jbeta segments was used in the multiplex PCR. The CDR3 region of rearranged TCR beta genes was amplified from genomic DNA with a multiplex PCR assay. On the Illumina HiSeq System, the amplified TCR beta libraries were sequenced as 87-base-pair reads. As for the original processing: A later analysis counted about 80 million unique TCR beta chains across the 550 to 700 repertoires, and about 10 million of these chains were shared by at least two donors. A nearest-neighbor algorithm error-corrected the raw reads and collapsed the reads into unique sequences, merging closely related sequences to remove PCR and sequencing errors. To assign V, D and J gene segments, CDR3 sequences were aligned to IMGT reference sequences. Each retained sequence needed at least a six-nucleotide match to both a V gene segment and a J gene segment. Rearrangements were called productive when the CDR3 lacked stop codons and stayed in frame with V and J; all others were non-productive. Following IMGT convention, CDR3 was defined as the stretch from the second conserved V-encoded cysteine up to the conserved J-encoded phenylalanine. The earlier analysis of a few hundred of the donors excluded any sequence lacking an unambiguous match to a single V gene segment. In an earlier analysis of about 590 of the donors, a V segment was called functional when productive rearrangements were above 56.7%, and segregating when the standard deviation between donors exceeded 5%. A statistical classification framework was built for diagnosing cytomegalovirus status from the catalog of TCR beta chain sequences. V and J gene assignment, in a later analysis, came from comparing TCR nucleotide sequences with IMGT/GENE-DB human TR gene sequences. In a later analysis, CDR3 sequences and most-parsimonious VDJ recombination scenarios were assigned using the TCRdist pipeline. In a later analysis, each TCR beta chain was defined by its CDR3 amino acid sequence together with its V-gene family, and reads without a unique V-gene family were excluded. As a way to deal with suspected cross-contamination and a sequencing artifact, a later analysis dropped hundreds of nucleotide sequences that were highly shared and had low generation probability. In a later analysis, a clonal expansion index was calculated for each public chain from normalized within-repertoire ranks of inferred template counts. A later analysis computed generation probabilities with a VDJ recombination model fitted to out-of-frame rearrangements, and checked the results against IGoR. Hypergeometric tests were used in a later analysis to score TCR-TCR, TCR-HLA and TCR-CMV co-occurrence, with a repertoire-size bias correction applied to the TCR pairs. A later analysis estimated false discovery rates by permuting HLA or CMV assignments 20 times. In a later analysis, co-occurring TCRs were grouped using DBSCAN, with TCRdist sequence similarity added in when clustering inside HLA-allele-positive subsets. Co-occurrence clustering excluded repertoires with fewer than 30,000 or more than 120,000 public chains, plus five with anomalous nucleotide sharing. The clones in this table, taken by TCRdb from immuneACCESS, are in-frame only. Not every clone is retained; where verified, under half of the shortfall comes from an unresolved V gene, and the cause of the rest is unknown. The DNA was the basis for D and trimming; V, J and clone size are from that table. This sample comprises about 180,000 clones, 70% to 75% of them detected only once. The ten largest clones represent 2.9% of the sample.

As to this clone: The antigen this receptor binds is unknown. No base-level quality is on record; no much larger clone is a single base apart.

This clonotype originated in a male donor in good health and CMV-seronegative. Sequencing was performed on PBMCs.

In nucleotides, the sequence is TGTGCCAGCAGTTTATATCGGGGGGAAGACTATGGCTACACCTTC. Translation gives CASSLYRGEDYGYTF. The chain links TRBV28 with TRBJ1-2, with TRBD1 as a weak D call on 5 bases. V lost 1 base and J lost 3 bases; the stretch between them is 12 bases long. The CDR3, cysteine through phenylalanine, is 15 amino acids long. The sequence is cut down to CDR3 DNA, 45 bases in frame from base 1. The germline V gene encodes CDR1 MDHEN and CDR2 SYDVKM.